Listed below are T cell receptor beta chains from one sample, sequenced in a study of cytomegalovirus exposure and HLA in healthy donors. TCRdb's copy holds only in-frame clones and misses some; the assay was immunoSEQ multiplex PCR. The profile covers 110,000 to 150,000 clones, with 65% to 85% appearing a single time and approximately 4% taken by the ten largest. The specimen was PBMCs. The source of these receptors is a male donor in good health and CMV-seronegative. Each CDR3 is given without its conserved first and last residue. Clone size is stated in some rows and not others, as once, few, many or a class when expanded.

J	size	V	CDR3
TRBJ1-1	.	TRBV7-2	ASSFLTGAVNTEAF
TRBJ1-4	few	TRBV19	ASSTRTVGNEKLF
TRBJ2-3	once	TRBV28	ASEGQGDTDTQY
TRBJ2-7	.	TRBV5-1	ASSFLQTYEQY
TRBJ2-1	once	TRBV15	ATSWGRGNYNEQF
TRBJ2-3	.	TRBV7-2	ASSVPPGDTQY
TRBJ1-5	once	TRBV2	ASSEWSSGNQPQH
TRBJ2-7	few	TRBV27	ASGPYDRVPEQY
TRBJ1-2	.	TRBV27	ASSEVNNYGYT
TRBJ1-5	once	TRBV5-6	ASSPRGSNQPQH
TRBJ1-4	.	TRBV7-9	SSSRWGQGNEKLF
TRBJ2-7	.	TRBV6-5	ASSEGLAFHEQY
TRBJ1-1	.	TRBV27	ASTGGTMNTEAF
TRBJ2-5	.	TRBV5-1	ASSLSGLSQVY
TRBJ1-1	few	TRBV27	ASSYRGLDTEAF